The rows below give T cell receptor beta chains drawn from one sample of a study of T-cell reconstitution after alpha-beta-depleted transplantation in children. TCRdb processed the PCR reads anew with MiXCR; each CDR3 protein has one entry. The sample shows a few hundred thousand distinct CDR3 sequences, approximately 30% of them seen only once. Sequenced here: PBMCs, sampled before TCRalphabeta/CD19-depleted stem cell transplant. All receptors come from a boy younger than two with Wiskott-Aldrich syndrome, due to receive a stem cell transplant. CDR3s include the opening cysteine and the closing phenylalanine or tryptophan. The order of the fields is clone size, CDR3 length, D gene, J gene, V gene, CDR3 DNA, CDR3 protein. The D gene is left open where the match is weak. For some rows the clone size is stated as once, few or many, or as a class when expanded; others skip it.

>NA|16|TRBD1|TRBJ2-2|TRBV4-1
TGCGCCAGCAGCCTAATCACAGGGGCGGGCACCGGGGAGCTGTTTTTT
CASSLITGAGTGELFF
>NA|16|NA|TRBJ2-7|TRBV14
TGTGCCAGCAGCCAGGGAATCAGGGGAAGGGCCTACGAGCAGTACTTC
CASSQGIRGRAYEQYF
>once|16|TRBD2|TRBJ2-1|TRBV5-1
TGCGCCAGCAGCCACCGGACTAGCGGGAGCAACAATGAGCAGTTCTTC
CASSHRTSGSNNEQFF
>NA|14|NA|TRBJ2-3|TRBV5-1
TGCGCCAGCAGCGGAGGACTATTTCAGGATACGCAGTATTTT
CASSGGLFQDTQYF
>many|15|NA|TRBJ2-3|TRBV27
TGTGCCAGTAAGCAGGAGGACTCCTATTGGGATACGCAGTATTTT
CASKQEDSYWDTQYF
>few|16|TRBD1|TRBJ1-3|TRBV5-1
TGCGCCAGCAGCACGGACAGGGGCTACTCTGGAAACACCATATATTTT
CASSTDRGYSGNTIYF
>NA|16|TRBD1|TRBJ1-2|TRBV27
TGTGCCAGCAGTCTCCGGACAGGGGCCCTCACTTATGGCTACACCTTC
CASSLRTGALTYGYTF
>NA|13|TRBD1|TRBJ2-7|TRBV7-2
TGTGCCAGCAGCCGGGACAGCCACTACGAGCAGTACTTC
CASSRDSHYEQYF
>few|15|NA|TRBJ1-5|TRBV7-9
TGTGCCAGCAGCGACGGCGGGAGTAGCAATCAGCCCCAGCATTTT
CASSDGGSSNQPQHF
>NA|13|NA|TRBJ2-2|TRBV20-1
TGCAGTGCTGTCGGGATCGGCGCCGGGGAGCTGTTTTTT
CSAVGIGAGELFF
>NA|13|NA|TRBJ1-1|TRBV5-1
TGCGCCAGCAGCTGGGCAGGGGTTAATGAAGCTTTCTTT
CASSWAGVNEAFF
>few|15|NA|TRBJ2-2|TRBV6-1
TGTGCCAGCAGTGCGGTGACAGCGAACACCGGGGAGCTGTTTTTT
CASSAVTANTGELFF
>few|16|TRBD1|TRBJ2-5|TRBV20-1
TGCAGTGCTGGGGGTGGGACAGGGGGGTTTTGGGAGACCCAGTACTTC
CSAGGGTGGFWETQYF
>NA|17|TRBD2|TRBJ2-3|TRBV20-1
TGCAGTGCTAGTATACTAGCGGGAGGGAGAGGCACAGATACGCAGTATTTT
CSASILAGGRGTDTQYF
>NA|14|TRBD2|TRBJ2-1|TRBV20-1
TGCAGTGCTATGACACTAGCGGGACCCAGGCCCCAGTTCTTC
CSAMTLAGPRPQFF
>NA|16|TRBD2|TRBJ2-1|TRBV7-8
TGTGCCAGCAGCTCTAGCGGGAGGACGACCTACAATGAGCAGTTCTTC
CASSSSGRTTYNEQFF
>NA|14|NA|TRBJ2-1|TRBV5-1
TGCGCCAGCAAGCGGGCAGGGGTCCACAATGAGCAGTTCTTC
CASKRAGVHNEQFF
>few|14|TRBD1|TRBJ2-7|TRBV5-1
TGCGCCAGCGGACCGGGACAGGGGGCTTACGAGCAGTACTTC
CASGPGQGAYEQYF
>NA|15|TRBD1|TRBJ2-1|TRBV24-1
TGTGCCACCGGAGATTCGGGACAGTTAAACAATGAGCAGTTCTTC
CATGDSGQLNNEQFF
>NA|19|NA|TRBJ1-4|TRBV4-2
TGTGCCAGCAGCCGGTCTACCAGGATGACCACCAATAGAGGTGAAAAACTGTTTTTT
CASSRSTRMTTNRGEKLFF
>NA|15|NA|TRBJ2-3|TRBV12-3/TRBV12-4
TGTGCCAGCAGCCCCACGCCATCTAGCACAGATACGCAGTATTTC
CASSPTPSSTDTQYF
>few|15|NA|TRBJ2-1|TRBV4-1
TGCGCCAGCAGCCAAGAGCGAGACTTGCTAGGGGGGCAGTTCTTC
CASSQERDLLGGQFF
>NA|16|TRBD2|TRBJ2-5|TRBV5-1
TGCGCCAGCACCACCCCATCTAGCGGGGGTAAAGAGACCCAGTACTTC
CASTTPSSGGKETQYF
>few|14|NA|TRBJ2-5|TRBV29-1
TGCAGCGTTGTTGGGGTCCGGAGTTGGGAGACCCAGTACTTC
CSVVGVRSWETQYF
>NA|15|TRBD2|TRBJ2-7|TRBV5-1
TGCGCCAGCAGCGCACTAGCGGGAGGCGGAGGGGAGCAGTACTTC
CASSALAGGGGEQYF
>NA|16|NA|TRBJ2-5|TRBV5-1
TGCGCCAGCAGCTCCCAGGGGCCCCAGTACCAAGAGACCCAGTACTTC
CASSSQGPQYQETQYF
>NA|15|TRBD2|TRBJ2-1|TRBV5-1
TGCGCCAGCCGCCTAGCGGGGAGCTCCTACAATGAGCAGTTCTTC
CASRLAGSSYNEQFF
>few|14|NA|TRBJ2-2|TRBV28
TGTGCCAGCAGTTTGCCCCGACCCACCGGGGAGCTGTTTTTT
CASSLPRPTGELFF
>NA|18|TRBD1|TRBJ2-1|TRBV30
TGTGCCTGGAGTCCGGACAGGGGGCTGAGCGGGAGTTGGGGTGAGCAGTTCTTC
CAWSPDRGLSGSWGEQFF
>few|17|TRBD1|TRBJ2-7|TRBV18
TGTGCCAGCTCACTACGTAGGACGGGACAGGGGGTTTGGGAGCAGTACTTC
CASSLRRTGQGVWEQYF
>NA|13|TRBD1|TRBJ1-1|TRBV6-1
TGTGCCGGTAACAGGGGGCAAGGCACTGAAGCTTTCTTT
CAGNRGQGTEAFF
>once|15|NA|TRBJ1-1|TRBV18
TGTGCCAGCTCACCACAAAGGCAGGGAAACACTGAAGCTTTCTTT
CASSPQRQGNTEAFF
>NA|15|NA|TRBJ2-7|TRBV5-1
TGCGCCAGCAGCAACGAACCTACAGGGATTGGCGAGCAGTACTTC
CASSNEPTGIGEQYF
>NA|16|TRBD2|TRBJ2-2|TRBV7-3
TGTGCCAGCAGCTTATGGGCTAGCGGGTACACCGGGGAGCTGTTTTTT
CASSLWASGYTGELFF
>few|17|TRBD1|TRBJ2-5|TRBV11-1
TGTGCCAGCAGCTCCCCTCCCGGACAGGCCGTGGTAGAGACCCAGTACTTC
CASSSPPGQAVVETQYF
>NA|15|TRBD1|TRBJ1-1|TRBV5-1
TGCGCCAGCAGCTTGGATGGCAGGGGGGGCACTGAAGCTTTCTTT
CASSLDGRGGTEAFF
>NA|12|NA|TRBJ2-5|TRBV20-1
TGCAGTGCTAGACAGGGGTTGGGGACCCACTACTTC
CSARQGLGTHYF
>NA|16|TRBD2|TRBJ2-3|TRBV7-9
TGTGCCAGCAGCAAGGCTAGCGGGAAGGTCTCAGATACGCAGTATTTT
CASSKASGKVSDTQYF
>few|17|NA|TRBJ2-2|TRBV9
TGTGCCAGCAGCGTCGGAACAGGGTTCTCTTACCCCGGGGAGCTGTTTTTT
CASSVGTGFSYPGELFF
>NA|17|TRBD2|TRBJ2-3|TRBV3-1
TGTGCCAGCAGCCATCCCACTAGCGGGAGGGGCGCAGATACGCAGTATTTT
CASSHPTSGRGADTQYF
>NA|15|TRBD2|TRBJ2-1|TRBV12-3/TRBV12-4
TGTGCCAGCAGTAAGCGGGAGATGGATTACAATGAGCAGTTCTTC
CASSKREMDYNEQFF
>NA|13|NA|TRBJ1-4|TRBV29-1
TGCAGCGTTGAGGCGCTCCCCGAAGTGGGACTGTTTTTT
CSVEALPEVGLFF
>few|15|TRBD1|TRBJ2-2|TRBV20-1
TGCAGTGCTAGAGAGACCGGGACAGGGACCGGGGAGCTGTTTTTT
CSARETGTGTGELFF
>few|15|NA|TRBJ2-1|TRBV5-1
TGCGCCAGCAGCTGGGACGGGTCCTCCTACAATGAGCAGTTCTTC
CASSWDGSSYNEQFF
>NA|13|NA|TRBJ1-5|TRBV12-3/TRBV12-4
TGTGCCAGCAGCTTTCGACAAAATCAGCCCCAGCATTTT
CASSFRQNQPQHF